These 19 T cell receptor beta chains were sequenced from one sample in a study of beta chain features in type 1 diabetes listed by TCRdb under 2018. What the research found in general, with its limitations: A moderate but significant shortening of TCRB CDR3 length was observed in type 1 diabetes patients in all four CD4+ subsets.

Library creation used the immunoSEQ multiplex PCR assay. The entire amount of isolated RNA was reverse transcribed using the High Capacity cDNA Reverse Transcription Kit, so the sequenced TCRB transcripts were expressed ones. TCRdb limited this immuneACCESS table to in-frame rearrangements with V and J called. A share of clones is missing; checked studies link under half to unresolved V genes, and the rest is unexplained. For this sample the table gives roughly 300,000 clones, of which around 9% were detected only once. The ten biggest clones cover roughly 1% of the sample. Which antigens these TCRs recognize remains unknown. Material for sequencing was central memory CD4+ T cells from blood. These receptors all come from a man aged 30 to 45 with type 1 diabetes.

The chain has TRBV4-3 and TRBJ1-2; D gene unclear. Germline V CDR1 and CDR2: LGHNA, YSLEER. This CDR3 is 16 amino acids long. The ends were cut back, 1 base at V and 2 bases at J, with 14 bases in the middle. In nucleotides, the CDR3 is TGCGCCAGCAGCCAAGGCGCCGCCAGAGGGAACTATGGCTACACCTTC. Residues: CASSQGAARGNYGYTF.

This clone was detected ten times or more. The sample contains more than one DNA sequence encoding this CDR3. The chain has TRBV7-9 and TRBJ1-1, with D perhaps TRBD1 (5 bases). The CDR3 is made up of 14 amino acids. V lost 3 bases, J lost 0 bases, and 8 bases lay in between. Germline-derived CDR1 and CDR2 are SEHNR and FQNEAQ (reference sequence). The CDR3 DNA follows: TGTGCCAGCAGCTTTGGGGGGATGAACACTGAAGCTTTCTTT. Its translation: CASSFGGMNTEAFF.

This clone was counted only a few times. The gene calls are TRBV19 and TRBJ1-1; D is undetermined. From germline, CDR1 is LNHDA and CDR2 SQIVND (reference sequence). The CDR3 extends over 12 amino acids. The V end lost 7 bases, the J end lost 5 bases, and 11 bases lay between the germline ends. The CDR3 reads CASNEWGTEAFF. CDR3 sequence (DNA): TGTGCCAGTAACGAGTGGGGAACTGAAGCTTTCTTT. Filled out from reference TRBV19 and TRBJ1-1, the complete variable domain reads DGGITQSPKYLFRKEGQNVTLSCEQNLNHDAMYWYRQDPGQGLRLIYYSQIVNDFQKGDIAEGYSVSREKKESFPLTVTSAQKNPTAFYLCASNEWGTEAFFGQGTRLTVV.

The V call is TRBV7-2, the J call TRBJ2-2; either TRBD1 or TRBD2 may supply D (5 bases each). Germline V gives CDR1 SGHTA, CDR2 FQGNSA. Trimming shortened V by 2 bases and J by 3 bases, and 7 bases separated the two germline ends. CDR3 length equals 14 residues. The DNA for the CDR3 is TGTGCCAGCAGCTTACAGGGAGACACCGGGGAGCTGTTTTTT. It encodes CASSLQGDTGELFF.

CDR3 nucleotide sequence: TGTGCCAGCAGCTTAGGTCAGGGCACTCACTATGGCTACACCTTC. It is translated as CASSLGQGTHYGYTF. The V and J genes are TRBV7-2 and TRBJ1-2, with TRBD1 as a possible D gene (5 bases). This CDR3 contains 15 residues. V was cut by 1 base and J by 3 bases, with 12 bases left in between. Germline assignment: CDR1 SGHTA and CDR2 FQGNSA.

This clone was recorded at least ten times. V is TRBV5-1 and J is TRBJ1-2; 7 nucleotides align to TRBD1. The CDR3 covers 13 residues. Trimming took 5 bases from V and 6 from J; bases not matched to a gene: 7. Germline V gives CDR1 SGHRS, CDR2 YFSETQ. CDR3 residues: CASRNTGADGYTF. The CDR3 nucleotides read TGCGCCAGCAGGAACACAGGGGCTGATGGCTACACCTTC. The variable domain in full, with the rest retrieved from reference TRBV5-1 and TRBJ1-2, is KAGVTQTPRYLIKTRGQQVTLSCSPISGHRSVSWYQQTPGQGLQFLFEYFSETQRNKGNFPGRFSGRQFSNSRSEMNVSTLELGDSALYLCASRNTGADGYTFGSGTRLTVV.

V gene TRBV7-9 combines with J gene TRBJ2-5, with 8 positions matching TRBD1. J lost 2 bases, V lost 1 base, and 3 bases had no gene match. This CDR3 is built from 15 residues. Germline V gives CDR1 SEHNR, CDR2 FQNEAQ (reference sequence). CDR3 residues: CASSLGQGWQETQYF. DNA of the CDR3: TGTGCCAGCAGCTTAGGACAGGGGTGGCAAGAGACCCAGTACTTC.

The V call is TRBV29-1, the J call TRBJ1-2; D unresolved. Trimming left V 2 bases short and J 3 bases short, with 13 bases between. The CDR3 is 14 residues long. Germline lookup yields CDR1 SQVTM and CDR2 ANQGSEA. The CDR3 region has the DNA TGCAGCGTTGAACGGGTAGGGAGTGACTATGGCTACACCTTC. Amino acid sequence: CSVERVGSDYGYTF.

The table lists this clone with a few counts. V usage is TRBV6-1 and J usage is TRBJ2-7; maybe TRBD1 (6 bases). The CDR3 sequence is 15 residues long. V lost 6 bases and J 4 bases, leaving 19 bases between the germline ends. Germline lookup yields CDR1 MNHNS and CDR2 SASEGT. The CDR3 here is CASRDTGKGIYEQYF. The CDR3 nucleotides are TGTGCCAGCAGGGATACAGGGAAGGGGATTTACGAGCAGTACTTC.

The chain recombines TRBV7-9 with TRBJ2-1; D possibly corresponds to TRBD2 (6 bases). Trimming pared 5 bases from V and 6 bases from J, leaving 11 bases between. This CDR3 comprises 13 residues. Germline V gives CDR1 SEHNR, CDR2 FQNEAQ (reference sequence). For the CDR3, the DNA is TGTGCCAGCAGCCCGGCGGGGACCAATGAGCAGTTCTTC. Encoded protein: CASSPAGTNEQFF. The whole variable domain, remainder taken from reference TRBV7-9 and TRBJ2-1, is DTGVSQNPRHKITKRGQNVTFRCDPISEHNRLYWYRQTLGQGPEFLTYFQNEAQLEKSRLLSDRFSAERPKGSFSTLEIQRTEQGDSAMYLCASSPAGTNEQFFGPGTRLTVL.

The rearrangement uses TRBV5-1 and TRBJ2-7; a weak D match, TRBD1 (6 bases). Germline-derived CDR1 and CDR2 are SGHRS and YFSETQ. CDR3 length: 14 amino acids. The germline V and J ends were trimmed by 0 bases and 0 bases, with 7 bases remaining between them. The CDR3 DNA sequence: TGCGCCAGCAGCTTGGGGACAGTCTCCTACGAGCAGTACTTC. Translated, it gives CASSLGTVSYEQYF.

This clone was seen more than once but under ten times. This chain joins TRBV2 and TRBJ2-3; possible D gene TRBD2, 6 bases. CDR1 and CDR2 (germline): SNHLY, FYNNEI. The V end lost 4 bases, the J end lost 0 bases, and 11 bases lay between the germline ends. CDR3 size: 15 residues. The DNA for the CDR3 is TGTGCCAGCAGTGTTTCGGGGACTAGCACAGATACGCAGTATTTT. Translation gives CASSVSGTSTDTQYF.

The chain recombines TRBV6-5 with TRBJ2-5, with 8 nucleotides matching TRBD2. V shed 0 bases and J 4 bases; nucleotides not matched to a gene: 4. The CDR3 totals 15 residues. Looked up from germline, CDR1 is MNHEY and CDR2 is SVGAGI. The CDR3 loop reads CASSYSRTSLETQYF. The CDR3, as DNA: TGTGCCAGCAGTTACTCCCGGACTAGCCTAGAGACCCAGTACTTC.

A few counts support this clone. The genes are TRBV25-1 and TRBJ2-7, with D maybe TRBD1 (6 bases). Germline CDR1 MGHDK, CDR2 SYGVNS. Trimming cost V 8 bases and J 0 bases, with 11 bases left between them. The CDR3 is 13 amino acids. The CDR3 DNA follows: TGTGCCAGCGTCGGACAGATCTCCTACGAGCAGTACTTC. Translated, it gives CASVGQISYEQYF.

This clone was seen more than once but under ten times. The CDR3 sequence: CAWSKGASGNTIYF. Here the CDR3 DNA reads TGTGCCTGGAGTAAGGGGGCTTCTGGAAACACCATATATTTT. The rearrangement links TRBV30 to TRBJ1-3; 7 bases are a match to TRBD1. The germline V gene encodes CDR1 GTSNPN and CDR2 SVGIG (reference sequence). The CDR3 consists of 14 residues. Trimming took 2 bases from V and 1 from J; bases not matched to a gene: 2. The complete variable domain, with remaining parts taken from reference TRBV30 and TRBJ1-3, reads SQTIHQWPATLVQPVGSPLSLECTVEGTSNPNLYWYRQAAGRGLQLLFYSVGIGQISSEVPQNLSASRPQDRQFILSSKKLLLSDSGFYLCAWSKGASGNTIYFGEGSWLTVV.

The chain carries TRBV18 and TRBJ1-6, with D perhaps matching TRBD1 (5 bases). Per the germline V gene, CDR1 is KGHSH and CDR2 is LQKENI. The CDR3 contains 12 residues. V was clipped by 2 bases and J by 17 bases, with 13 bases between them. This CDR3 reads CASSPGDGGFHF. Here the CDR3 DNA reads TGTGCCAGCTCACCAGGGGACGGAGGTTTCCACTTT.

In this sample, this clone turned up a few times. J is TRBJ2-3 and V is TRBV4-1; possibly TRBD1 for D (6 bases). Germline V gene sequence: CDR1 MGHRA, CDR2 YSYEKL. With 0 bases removed from V and 10 bases from J, the gap between germline ends came to 11 bases. This CDR3 is 13 amino acids long. DNA of the CDR3: TGCGCCAGCAGCCAAGATCGAGGGGGTTCGCAGTATTTT. Translating gives CASSQDRGGSQYF.

This chain joins TRBV2 and TRBJ2-5; D is uncertain. This CDR3 region has 15 residues. Per the germline V gene, CDR1 is SNHLY and CDR2 is FYNNEI. V lost 6 bases and J 1 base, leaving 15 bases between the germline ends. The CDR3 here is CASREQVGVQETQYF. The DNA for the CDR3 is TGTGCCAGCAGAGAGCAGGTTGGGGTCCAAGAGACCCAGTACTTC.

The chain is built from TRBV19 and TRBJ2-3; D may correspond to TRBD1 or TRBD2 (5 bases each). CDR3 length: 15 residues. The V end lost 4 bases, the J end lost 0 bases, and 11 bases lay between the germline ends. Germline V gene data show CDR1 as LNHDA and CDR2 as SQIVND (reference sequence). The CDR3 loop reads CASSSRGASTDTQYF. Written as DNA, the CDR3 is TGTGCCAGTAGTAGCCGGGGCGCTAGCACAGATACGCAGTATTTT. The variable domain in full, completed from reference TRBV19 and TRBJ2-3, reads DGGITQSPKYLFRKEGQNVTLSCEQNLNHDAMYWYRQDPGQGLRLIYYSQIVNDFQKGDIAEGYSVSREKKESFPLTVTSAQKNPTAFYLCASSSRGASTDTQYFGPGTRLTVL.